Listed below are T cell receptor beta chains from one sample, sequenced in a study of tumor-infiltrating lymphocytes in primary liver carcinoma. TCRdb passed the multiplex PCR reads through MiXCR, listing each CDR3 protein once. The data show approximately 320,000 distinct CDR3 sequences, roughly three fifths seen once. Source material: peripheral blood. The source of these receptors is a woman under 40 with primary liver carcinoma and hepatitis B virus infection. Each CDR3 is given with its conserved first and last residue. Each record gives: V gene, clone size, D gene, J gene, CDR3 length, CDR3 DNA, CDR3 protein. A D gene is named only where the DNA matches it firmly. Clone size appears in some rows only: once, few, many, or a class for an expanded clone.

>TRBV6-2/TRBV6-3|many|TRBD2|TRBJ2-7|15
TGTGCCAGCACCTCCCAGGGACTAGCGGCCCACGAGCAGTACTTC
CASTSQGLAAHEQYF
>TRBV16|few|-|TRBJ2-6|14
TGTGCCAGCAGCCAAGGTTACGGGGCCAACGTCCTGACTTTC
CASSQGYGANVLTF
>TRBV12-3/TRBV12-4|-|-|TRBJ1-2|13
TGTGCCAGCAGTTTAGTCGGGGGCTATGGCTACACCTTC
CASSLVGGYGYTF
>TRBV4-2|many|-|TRBJ2-5|14
TGTGCCAGCAGCCAAGATCTGCAGGGGGAGACCCAGTACTTC
CASSQDLQGETQYF
>TRBV6-5|-|-|TRBJ2-5|11
TGTGCCAGCAGACAGGGAGAGACCCAGTACTTC
CASRQGETQYF
>TRBV6-2/TRBV6-3|-|-|TRBJ1-1|12
TGTGCCAGCAGGAGGGGGTACATTGAAGCTTTCTTT
CASRRGYIEAFF
>TRBV4-2|-|TRBD2|TRBJ2-1|15
TGTGCCAGCAGCCAGGACCCCCCGGGGAGGGATGAGCAGTTCTTC
CASSQDPPGRDEQFF
>TRBV6-5|few|-|TRBJ2-7|14
TGTGCCAGCAGTTACGAGGCAGGATCTTACGAGCAGTACTTC
CASSYEAGSYEQYF
>TRBV7-9|few|TRBD1|TRBJ2-3|14
TGTGCCAGCGCCCAGGGACAGAGCACAGATACGCAGTATTTT
CASAQGQSTDTQYF
>TRBV12-5|-|-|TRBJ1-1|16
TGTGCTAGTGGTTTGTTCCGACAGGACGAAGGAACTGAAGCTTTCTTT
CASGLFRQDEGTEAFF
>TRBV6-2/TRBV6-3|-|TRBD2|TRBJ2-1|17
TGTGCCAGCAGTTTCTCAGGACGGGAAGTCGGGGGGAGTGAGCAGTTCTTC
CASSFSGREVGGSEQFF
>TRBV28|-|TRBD1|TRBJ2-6|18
TGTGCCAGCACCTCCCGTTGGGGACAGGGAACCGGGGCCAACGTCCTGACTTTC
CASTSRWGQGTGANVLTF
>TRBV6-5|many|-|TRBJ1-3|14
TGTGCCAGCAGCACCGGCCCTAGGGTAAACACCATATATTTT
CASSTGPRVNTIYF
>TRBV7-9|-|TRBD2|TRBJ2-1|16
TGTGCCAGCAGCTTAACTACCCTAGCGGGACTCGATGAGCAGTTCTTC
CASSLTTLAGLDEQFF
>TRBV7-8|-|-|TRBJ1-6|13
TGTGCCAGCAGCCCCGCGCACCTCGGACCCCTCCACTTT
CASSPAHLGPLHF
>TRBV11-2|-|TRBD2|TRBJ2-7|14
TGTGTCAGCAGCCAGACTAGCTACTCCTACGAGCAGTACTTC
CVSSQTSYSYEQYF
>TRBV28|-|-|TRBJ2-7|14
TGTGCCAGCAGGCCCCAGGGTAGCGTAAGGGAGCAGTACTTC
CASRPQGSVREQYF
>TRBV29-1|many|TRBD1|TRBJ2-3|16
TGCAGCGTTGCTGCTCGGACAGGGGACCGCACAGATACGCAGTATTTT
CSVAARTGDRTDTQYF
>TRBV6-5|many|-|TRBJ2-1|15
TGTGCCAGCAGTTACTTGGGGGGCGCATTGAATGAGCAGTTCTTC
CASSYLGGALNEQFF
>TRBV28|-|TRBD1|TRBJ2-7|14
TGTGCCAGCAGTCCTCCGGGACAGACCTACGAGCAGTACTTC
CASSPPGQTYEQYF
>TRBV6-6|few|TRBD1|TRBJ1-5|15
TGTGCCAGCAGTCCGGGACAGGGAGGAGGAGGACCCCAGCATTTT
CASSPGQGGGGPQHF
>TRBV4-1|-|-|TRBJ1-6|15
TGCGCCAGCAGTCAAGATAGAATCAGATACTCACCCCTCCACTTT
CASSQDRIRYSPLHF
>TRBV11-2|-|TRBD2|TRBJ2-2|16
TGTGGCAGCAGCTTCCTAGCGGGAGTGAGCACCGGGGAGCTGTTTTTT
CGSSFLAGVSTGELFF
>TRBV11-3|-|-|TRBJ2-1|14
TGTGCCAATAGCTTAGTGCCTAGCGTCAATGAGCAGTTCTTC
CANSLVPSVNEQFF
>TRBV11-2|-|TRBD2|TRBJ2-3|15
TGTGCCAGCAGCATGGGCGGGAGAAACAAAGATATGCAGTATTTT
CASSMGGRNKDMQYF
>TRBV6-1|-|TRBD1|TRBJ2-5|13
TGTGCCAGCAGAACAGGGGGCCAAGAGACCCAGTACTTC
CASRTGGQETQYF
>TRBV4-3|-|TRBD2|TRBJ2-1|17
TGCGCCAGCAGCCAAGACGCGACCCCTAGCGGGAATTATGAGCAGTTCTTC
CASSQDATPSGNYEQFF
>TRBV4-2|-|TRBD2|TRBJ2-2|16
TGTGCCAGCAGCCAAGCTAGCGGGAGCAGGATCGGGGAGCTGCTTTTT
CASSQASGSRIGELLF
>TRBV11-2|-|TRBD1|TRBJ1-2|16
TGTGACAGCAGCCCCCGGACAGGGGGCAGAAGCTATGGGTACACCTTC
CDSSPRTGGRSYGYTF
>TRBV6-2/TRBV6-3|-|-|TRBJ2-2|13
TGTGCCAGCAGTTACTCTTTTGCGGGGGAGCTGTTTTTT
CASSYSFAGELFF
>TRBV7-9|-|-|TRBJ2-7|13
TGTGCCAGCGGCTCAGGGGACTCCTACGAGCAGTACTTC
CASGSGDSYEQYF
>TRBV11-2|-|-|TRBJ2-7|11
TGTGCCAGCTGCTCTTTTTACGAACAGTACTTC
CASCSFYEQYF
>TRBV6-2/TRBV6-3|-|TRBD1|TRBJ2-2|16
TGTGCCAGCAGTATTCAGGGGACAGCGAACTCCGGGGAGTTGTTTTTT
CASSIQGTANSGELFF
>TRBV6-5|few|-|TRBJ1-6|13
TGTGCCAGCAGTTCCGACCTCAATTCACCCCTCCACTTT
CASSSDLNSPLHF
>TRBV13|-|-|TRBJ2-1|15
TGTGCCAGCAGCTTCGCCGGGACTCCTTACAATGAGCAGTTCTTC
CASSFAGTPYNEQFF
>TRBV12-3/TRBV12-4|few|TRBD2|TRBJ2-4|18
TGTGCCAGCAGTTTTTGGGCTAGCGGAAGCTTAGCCAAAAACATTCAGTACTTC
CASSFWASGSLAKNIQYF
>TRBV6-2/TRBV6-3|few|TRBD2|TRBJ2-1|14
TGTGCCAGCAGCAGAGGACTAGGCAGCGATGAGCAGTTCTTC
CASSRGLGSDEQFF
>TRBV12-3/TRBV12-4|few|-|TRBJ1-1|12
TGTGCCAACAGTAAGCAGGGTACTGAAGCTTTCTTT
CANSKQGTEAFF
>TRBV12-3/TRBV12-4|-|-|TRBJ1-5|14
TGTGCCAGTAGTCCAACATGGTTTACTCAGCCCCAGCATTTT
CASSPTWFTQPQHF
>TRBV11-3|-|-|TRBJ2-5|17
TGTGCCAGTAGCCCTCGACGCGGACTATACGGGTCAGAGACCCAGTACTTC
CASSPRRGLYGSETQYF
>TRBV5-6|few|TRBD2|TRBJ2-5|13
TGTGCCAGCAGCACTAGCGGGACGAACACCCAGTACTTC
CASSTSGTNTQYF
>TRBV7-8|once|-|TRBJ1-6|15
TGTGCCAGCAACTTAGGACTGGCCAATTTTGAGGCCCTCCACTTT
CASNLGLANFEALHF
>TRBV28|few|TRBD1|TRBJ2-1|13
TGTGCCGCACAGGGGGCGCGCTACAATGAGCAGTTCTTC
CAAQGARYNEQFF
>TRBV5-1|-|-|TRBJ2-1|14
TGCGCCAGCAGCCCTCATAGACAGTTTGATGAGCAGTTCTTC
CASSPHRQFDEQFF
>TRBV12-3/TRBV12-4|-|TRBD2|TRBJ2-2|14
TGTACCAGCAGCTTGACTAGCAGGTCCGGGGAGCTGTTTTTT
CTSSLTSRSGELFF
>TRBV10-3|-|-|TRBJ2-7|13
TGTGCCATCAGTCTAAACTCTCCCTACGAGCAGTACTTC
CAISLNSPYEQYF
>TRBV11-2|-|-|TRBJ2-7|14
TGTGCCAGCAGCTTAGTCGGCAGGGCCCACGAGCTGTACTTC
CASSLVGRAHELYF
>TRBV7-9|-|-|TRBJ2-7|10
TGTGCCAGCGGAGACTACGAGCAGTACTTC
CASGDYEQYF
>TRBV12-5|few|-|TRBJ2-5|14
TGTGCTAGTGGTACCGATAGGGGACAAGAGACCCAGTACTTC
CASGTDRGQETQYF
>TRBV12-3/TRBV12-4|few|-|TRBJ2-6|16
TGTGCCAGCAGCCGGACAGACTACTCTGGGGCCAACGTCCTGACTTTC
CASSRTDYSGANVLTF
>TRBV30|-|TRBD2|TRBJ2-7|17
TGTGCCTGGAGCCCTCTTCTGCTTAGCGGGAGGAACGGCGAGCAGTACTTC
CAWSPLLLSGRNGEQYF
>TRBV28|-|-|TRBJ2-3|13
TGTGCCAGCCTGAAAATCCCGGGAAAGACGCAGTATTTT
CASLKIPGKTQYF
>TRBV30|-|-|TRBJ2-1|14
TGTGCCTGGAGTGTTGGGCGGGATGTCAATGAGCAGTTCTTC
CAWSVGRDVNEQFF
>TRBV4-1|-|-|TRBJ2-3|13
TGCGCCAGCAGCCAGGAGGGACCCGATACGCAGTATTTT
CASSQEGPDTQYF
>TRBV28|many|-|TRBJ2-5|15
TGTGCCAGCACCACGGGACTCTCCCTCGGGGAGACCCAGTACTTC
CASTTGLSLGETQYF